This T cell receptor beta chain was profiled in a study of cytomegalovirus exposure and HLA in healthy donors. Regarding the study as a whole: Indistinguishability led to the exclusion of some V segments, TRBV6-2 and TRBV6-3 included. TCR sequences were mostly rare, though some public TCRs occurred in many donors. Being productive about 87% or about 30% of the time was typical of most TCR beta V segments in an earlier analysis.

Germline V lookup: CDR1 SGHAT, CDR2 FQDESV (reference sequence). V lost 2 bases, J lost 5 bases, and 13 bases lay in between. The length of the CDR3 is 15 residues. On this clone itself: Its target is not known.

Amplification used 60 Vbeta primers and 13 Jbeta primers. In the authors' methods: Later analysis identified tens of millions of unique TCR beta chains, roughly 11 million shared. Sequencing was performed with immunoSEQ multiplex PCR; in TCRdb, only in-frame clones are kept and a portion is missing. V and J calls and clone size come straight from that table; D and trimming were deduced from the DNA. The specimen's table records some 67,000 clones. This clonotype originated in a woman under 40 in good health and CMV-seronegative. Sequences were obtained from PBMCs. The chain is built from TRBV11-1 and TRBJ2-1; a weak D match, TRBD1 (5 bases). In DNA form, the CDR3 reads TGTGCCAGCAGCTTAATACAGGAAACCGACAATGAGCAGTTCTTC. This codes for CASSLIQETDNEQFF.